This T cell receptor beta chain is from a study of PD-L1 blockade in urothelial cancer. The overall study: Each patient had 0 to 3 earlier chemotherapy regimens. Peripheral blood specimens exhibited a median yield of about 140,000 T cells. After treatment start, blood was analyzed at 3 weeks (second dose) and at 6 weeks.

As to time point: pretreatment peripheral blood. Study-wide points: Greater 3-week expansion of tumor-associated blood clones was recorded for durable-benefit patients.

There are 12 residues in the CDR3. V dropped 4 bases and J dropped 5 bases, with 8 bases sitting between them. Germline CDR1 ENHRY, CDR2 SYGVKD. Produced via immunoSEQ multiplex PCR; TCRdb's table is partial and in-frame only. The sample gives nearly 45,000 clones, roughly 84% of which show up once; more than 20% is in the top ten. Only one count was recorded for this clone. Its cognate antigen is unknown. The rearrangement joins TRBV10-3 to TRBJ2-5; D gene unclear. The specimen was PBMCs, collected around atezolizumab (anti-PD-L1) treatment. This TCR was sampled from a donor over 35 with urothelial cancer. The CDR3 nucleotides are TGTGCCATCAGTGCGGGTGGGGAGACCCAGTACTTC. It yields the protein CAISAGGETQYF.